This TCR beta chain was captured in a study of CD8+ T cells in alopecia areata. Whole-study findings and limits: Researchers reported that TCR sharing among patients proved less clear than in mice, possibly HLA-linked.

Germline CDR1 and CDR2: SNHLY and FYNNEI. The V gene lost 4 bases and the J gene lost 5 bases, with 8 bases spanning the gap. This CDR3 is 12 amino acids long. Noted treatment: oral pan-JAK inhibitor, 5-10 mg twice daily. RNA was isolated and reverse transcribed to cDNA, the sequencing template. The repertoire was sequenced with immunoSEQ multiplex PCR; TCRdb's copy has only in-frame clones and lacks some. The data contain roughly 230,000 clones, 40% to 55% of them singletons. Notes on this clone: As yet, its antigen is unknown.

This chain connects TRBV2 to TRBJ2-5; D unresolved. Sequences were derived from CD4+ T cells sorted from blood, sampled at roughly week 36, from a patient treated with tofacitinib. This clonotype originated in a human donor with alopecia areata. In nucleotides, the CDR3 is TGTGCCAGCAGTGCTTCGGCGGAGACCCAGTACTTC. It translates to CASSASAETQYF.